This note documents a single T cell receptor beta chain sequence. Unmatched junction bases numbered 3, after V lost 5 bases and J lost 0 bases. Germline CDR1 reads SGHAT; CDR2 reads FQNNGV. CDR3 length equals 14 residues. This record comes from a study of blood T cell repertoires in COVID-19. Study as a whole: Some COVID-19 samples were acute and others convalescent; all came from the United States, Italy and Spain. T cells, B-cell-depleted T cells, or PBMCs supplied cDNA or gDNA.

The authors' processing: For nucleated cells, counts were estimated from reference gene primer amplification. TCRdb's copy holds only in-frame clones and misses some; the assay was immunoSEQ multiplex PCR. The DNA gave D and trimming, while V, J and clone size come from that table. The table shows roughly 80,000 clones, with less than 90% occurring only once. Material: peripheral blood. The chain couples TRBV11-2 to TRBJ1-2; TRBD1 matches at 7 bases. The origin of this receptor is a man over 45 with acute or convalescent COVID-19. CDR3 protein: CASSLGQSNYGYTF. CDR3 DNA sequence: TGTGCCAGCAGCCTGGGACAGTCTAACTATGGCTACACCTTC. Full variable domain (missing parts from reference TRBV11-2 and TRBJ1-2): EAGVAQSPRYKIIEKRQSVAFWCNPISGHATLYWYQQILGQGPKLLIQFQNNGVVDDSQLPKDRFSAERLKGVDSTLKIQPAKLEDSAVYLCASSLGQSNYGYTFGSGTRLTVV.